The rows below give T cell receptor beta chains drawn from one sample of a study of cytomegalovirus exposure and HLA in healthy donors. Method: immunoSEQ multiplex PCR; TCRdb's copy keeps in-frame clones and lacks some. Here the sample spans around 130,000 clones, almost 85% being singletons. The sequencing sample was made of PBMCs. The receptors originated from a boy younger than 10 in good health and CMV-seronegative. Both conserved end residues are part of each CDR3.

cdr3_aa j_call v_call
CASSYATGAEDSPLHF TRBJ1-6 TRBV6-6
CAGSYERFTEAFF TRBJ1-1 TRBV7-2
CASNIPGQGSRNTIYF TRBJ1-3 TRBV19
CASSPIRVPQHF TRBJ1-5 TRBV23-1
CASESLVGRGYNEQFF TRBJ2-1 TRBV2
CASSADRGQFTEAFF TRBJ1-1 TRBV2
CASSKDRGFEKLFF TRBJ1-4 TRBV21-1
CASSDLVSTGASTDTQYF TRBJ2-3 TRBV10-1
CASSLGENYGYTF TRBJ1-2 TRBV5-1
CASSLKGVATQYF TRBJ2-5 TRBV27
CSVEVVAGVETQYF TRBJ2-5 TRBV29-1
CASSRTGEPYEQYF TRBJ2-7 TRBV2
CSAAQVLGGYTF TRBJ1-2 TRBV29-1
CASSLGRGSYGYTF TRBJ1-2 TRBV5-1
CASSLQAGPEETQYF TRBJ2-5 TRBV5-1
CASSEGTKETQYF TRBJ2-5 TRBV10-1
CAISDEGDLTDTQYF TRBJ2-3 TRBV10-3
CAWRGRSDYGYTF TRBJ1-2 TRBV30
CASSPTGAWLQETQYF TRBJ2-5 TRBV7-2
CASTLQGFEGYTF TRBJ1-2 TRBV28